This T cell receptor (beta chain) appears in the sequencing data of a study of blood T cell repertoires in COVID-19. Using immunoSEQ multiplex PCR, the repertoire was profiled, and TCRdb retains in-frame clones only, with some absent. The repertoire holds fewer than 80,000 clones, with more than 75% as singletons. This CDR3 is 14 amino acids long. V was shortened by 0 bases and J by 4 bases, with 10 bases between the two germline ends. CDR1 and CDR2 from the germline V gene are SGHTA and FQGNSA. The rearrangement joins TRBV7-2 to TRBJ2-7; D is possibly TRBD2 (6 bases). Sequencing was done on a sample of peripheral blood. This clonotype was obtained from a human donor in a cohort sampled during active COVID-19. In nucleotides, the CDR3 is TGTGCCAGCAGCTTAGCGGCGGAGGGATACGAGCAGTACTTC. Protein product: CASSLAAEGYEQYF.